Presented here are 31 T cell receptor beta chains from one specimen sequenced in a study of cytomegalovirus exposure and HLA in healthy donors. The assay was immunoSEQ multiplex PCR, and TCRdb's table has in-frame clones only and misses some. Of some 170,000 clones listed, about 95% were seen once; the top ten hold about 0.89%. Sequenced material: PBMCs. Receptors were obtained from a woman between 18 and 29 years old in good health and CMV-seronegative.

This chain uses TRBV5-8 with TRBJ1-1; a possible D gene is TRBD1 (5 bases). The V gene lost 4 bases and the J gene lost 0 bases, with 13 bases spanning the gap. This CDR3 contains 15 residues. The germline V gene has CDR1 SGHTS and CDR2 YDEGEE. Here the CDR3 DNA reads TGTGCCAGCAGCCCCCAGGGATCCATGAACACTGAAGCTTTCTTT. It is translated as CASSPQGSMNTEAFF.

V gene TRBV27 combines with J gene TRBJ2-7, with D unresolved. The V gene lost 3 bases and the J gene lost 1 base, with 7 bases spanning the gap. Germline lookup yields CDR1 MNHEY and CDR2 SMNVEV (reference sequence). The CDR3 loop spans 13 amino acids. The CDR3 sequence: CASSFAGSYEQYF. Written as DNA, the CDR3 is TGTGCCAGCAGTTTTGCCGGGTCCTACGAGCAGTACTTC.

The CDR3 DNA reads TGCGCCAGCAGTCATTCGGACTTGACAGGGGCGGGGACTGAAGCTTTCTTT. As protein: CASSHSDLTGAGTEAFF. The chain carries TRBV23-1 and TRBJ1-1, with 8 bases lining up with TRBD1. TRBV23-1 is an open reading frame, and its role is uncertain. The CDR3 is 17 residues long. V dropped 3 bases and J dropped 5; count of bases not matched to a gene: 14.

This clone was seen just once. This sequence joins TRBV19 and TRBJ2-7; 8 bases agree with TRBD1. The CDR3 is 15 residues long. Germline V gives CDR1 LNHDA, CDR2 SQIVND (reference sequence). V lost 7 bases to trimming and J lost 2 bases; unmatched junction nucleotides: 10. CDR3 bases: TGTGCCAGTAAGACGAGGGACAGGACCCCCTACGAGCAGTACTTC. Translating it yields CASKTRDRTPYEQYF.

V and J are TRBV5-4 and TRBJ2-3; D not resolved. The CDR3 sequence is 14 residues long. V was pared by 0 bases and J by 1 base, with 6 bases between. Germline V gene sequence: CDR1 SGHNT, CDR2 YYREEE (reference sequence). Written as DNA, the CDR3 is TGTGCCAGCAGCTTGGGACTCCGCACAGATACGCAGTATTTT. Protein: CASSLGLRTDTQYF. The full variable domain, in which reference TRBV5-4 and TRBJ2-3 provide the parts outside the CDR3, is ETGVTQSPTHLIKTRGQQVTLRCSSQSGHNTVSWYQQALGQGPQFIFQYYREEENGRGNFPPRFSGLQFPNYSSELNVNALELDDSALYLCASSLGLRTDTQYFGPGTRLTVL.

The V call is TRBV18, the J call TRBJ2-1; tentatively, D is TRBD2 (5 bases). The CDR3 length is 17 residues. Germline V lookup: CDR1 KGHSH, CDR2 LQKENI. Deletions cut 3 bases from V and 3 bases from J, with 18 bases between. In DNA, the CDR3 is TGTGCCAGCTCACCTAGCGCGCCCGATCCAAACTACAATGAGCAGTTCTTC. The encoded protein is CASSPSAPDPNYNEQFF.

The chain recombines TRBV7-9 with TRBJ2-5; D might be TRBD2 (6 bases). This CDR3 is built from 16 residues. V lost 5 bases, J lost 5 bases, and 21 bases lay in between. The germline V gene encodes CDR1 SEHNR and CDR2 FQNEAQ (reference sequence). CDR3 sequence reads: CASSLLGGLLGETQYF. The DNA of the CDR3 is TGTGCCAGCAGCCTCCTGGGGGGACTTCTGGGGGAGACCCAGTACTTC.

The J gene is TRBJ1-6, the V gene TRBV27; TRBD1 matches 8 bases. The CDR3 spans 12 residues. J lost 9 bases, V lost 5 bases, and 0 bases had no gene match. Germline-derived CDR1 and CDR2 are MNHEY and SMNVEV (reference sequence). DNA of the CDR3: TGTGCCAGCAGTGACAGGGGTTCACCCCTCCACTTT. Translation: CASSDRGSPLHF.

V gene TRBV4-2 combines with J gene TRBJ2-1; 10 nucleotides match TRBD2. The CDR3 has 17 amino acids. The trim removed 1 base at V and 7 bases at J, leaving 10 bases unmatched. Germline CDR1 is LGHNA and CDR2 is YNFKEQ. As DNA, the CDR3 is TGTGCCAGCAGCCAAGGGGATAGCGGGGGGTTGATAAATGAGCAGTTCTTC. It translates to CASSQGDSGGLINEQFF.

This chain links TRBV6-4 with TRBJ1-1; 9 nucleotides align to TRBD1. The germline V gene encodes CDR1 MRHNA and CDR2 SNTAGT. The CDR3 length is 13 residues. Unmatched junction bases numbered 4, after V lost 3 bases and J lost 8 bases. CDR3 nucleotide sequence: TGTGCCAGCAGTGATCGGACAGGGGCCGAAGCTTTCTTT. This sequence encodes CASSDRTGAEAFF.

The V gene is TRBV11-2, the J gene TRBJ2-7; 8 bases are a match to TRBD1. Germline CDR1 reads SGHAT; CDR2 reads FQNNGV. The CDR3 totals 15 residues. V shed 6 bases, J shed 4 bases, and the junction held 11 bases outside the gene matches. The CDR3 DNA is TGTGCCAGCAGGGGTTGGGCAGGGGGCGTTTACGAGCAGTACTTC. This codes for CASRGWAGGVYEQYF.

V is TRBV5-6 and J is TRBJ2-7; 10 positions match TRBD1. The CDR3 covers 15 residues. CDR1 SGHDT and CDR2 YYEEEE come from the germline V gene. The V gene end was trimmed by 1 base and the J gene end by 4 bases; junction bases not matched to a gene: 5. Here the CDR3 reads CASSLYGQGGYEQYF. CDR3 in DNA: TGTGCCAGCAGCTTGTACGGACAGGGGGGGTACGAGCAGTACTTC.

The gene calls are TRBV15 and TRBJ2-1; tentative D call: TRBD1 (5 bases). Trimming took 0 bases from V and 10 from J, leaving 13 bases between them. Germline loops: CDR1 LNHNV, CDR2 YYDKDF (reference sequence). The CDR3 consists of 14 residues. CDR3 coding DNA: TGTGCCACCAGCAGAGATTTAGGGGCCCAGGAGCAGTTCTTC. It yields the protein CATSRDLGAQEQFF.

The chain recombines TRBV27 with TRBJ1-1; the D gene is possibly TRBD1 (6 bases). In germline, CDR1 is MNHEY, CDR2 SMNVEV (reference sequence). The CDR3 extends over 13 amino acids. The V and J ends lost 6 bases and 8 bases respectively, with 16 bases between them. CDR3 coding DNA: TGTGCCAGCAGGGACAGCCGGTACTCCGAAGCTTTCTTT. It is translated as CASRDSRYSEAFF.

V and J are TRBV9 and TRBJ2-3; 11 nucleotides align to TRBD2. The junction had 5 bases not matched to a gene; V was cut back by 1 base and J by 4 bases. Germline V gene data show CDR1 as SGDLS and CDR2 as YYNGEE. The CDR3 consists of 16 residues. In nucleotides, the CDR3 is TGTGCCAGCAGCGTAACTAGCGGGGGCCCGGCAGATACGCAGTATTTT. It specifies CASSVTSGGPADTQYF.

This clone has a single count. The J gene is TRBJ1-2, the V gene TRBV7-2; 8 bases line up with TRBD1. The germline CDR1 and CDR2 sequences are SGHTA and FQGNSA. J lost 4 bases, V lost 6 bases, and 10 bases had no gene match. The CDR3 contains 15 residues. CDR3 protein: CASRPGQDLGYGYTF. CDR3 sequence (DNA): TGTGCCAGCAGGCCGGGACAGGACTTAGGCTATGGCTACACCTTC.

The CDR3 nucleotides are TGTGCCTGGAGCCAACAGGGAAACTATGGCTACACCTTC. Its translation is CAWSQQGNYGYTF. V and J are TRBV30 and TRBJ1-2; TRBD1 might be the D (6 bases). V was clipped by 3 bases and J by 2 bases, with 10 bases between them. Per the germline V gene, CDR1 is GTSNPN and CDR2 is SVGIG (reference sequence). The CDR3 is 13 amino acids.

The gene calls are TRBV6-4 and TRBJ1-5; D perhaps matches TRBD1 (5 bases). The ends were cut back, 0 bases at V and 0 bases at J, with 12 bases in the middle. CDR3 length: 17 residues. Germline CDR1 MRHNA, CDR2 SNTAGT. The CDR3 protein is CASSDSLGRDSNQPQHF. In DNA, the CDR3 is TGTGCCAGCAGTGACTCCCTAGGCAGGGATAGCAATCAGCCCCAGCATTTT.

The chain combines TRBV9 with TRBJ2-7, with 9 nucleotides matching TRBD1. Germline V lookup: CDR1 SGDLS, CDR2 YYNGEE. The CDR3 totals 15 residues. With V trimmed by 0 bases and J by 4 bases, 5 bases remained unmatched. CDR3 sequence reads: CASSVAPGQGYEQYF. As DNA, the CDR3 is TGTGCCAGCAGCGTAGCTCCGGGACAGGGATACGAGCAGTACTTC.

CDR3 DNA sequence: TGTGCCAGCAGTTTCCCGCAGGGGCAGAATACTCAGACCCAGTACTTC. This gives the protein CASSFPQGQNTQTQYF. The rearrangement joins TRBV28 to TRBJ2-5; D may be TRBD1 (6 bases). The ends were cut back, 3 bases at V and 6 bases at J, with 20 bases in the middle. This CDR3 contains 16 residues. Germline CDR1 MDHEN, CDR2 SYDVKM.

V and J are TRBV7-2 and TRBJ1-6; 7 nucleotides agree with TRBD1. The CDR3 consists of 16 residues. Germline V lookup: CDR1 SGHTA, CDR2 FQGNSA. The V gene end was trimmed by 5 bases and the J gene end by 6 bases; junction bases not matched to a gene: 10. In DNA, the CDR3 is TGTGCCAGCAGCCTAACCCACAGGGGAATTAATTCACCCCTCCACTTT. Translation gives CASSLTHRGINSPLHF.

This sequence joins TRBV7-9 and TRBJ2-5; TRBD2 matches at 10 bases. The germline V gene encodes CDR1 SEHNR and CDR2 FQNEAQ (reference sequence). The CDR3 length is 17 residues. V was pared by 5 bases and J by 0 bases, with 9 bases of the junction left unmatched. The CDR3 sequence: CASSQELAGGHQETQYF. Written as DNA, the CDR3 is TGTGCCAGCAGCCAAGAATTAGCGGGGGGTCACCAAGAGACCCAGTACTTC.

This rearrangement joins TRBV29-1 to TRBJ2-1; 12 bases agree with TRBD2. The germline V gene encodes CDR1 SQVTM and CDR2 ANQGSEA. The CDR3 covers 14 residues. Trimming took 6 bases from V and 4 from J; bases not matched to a gene: 4. CDR3 loop: CSVGLAGRYNEQFF. The CDR3 region has the DNA TGCAGCGTCGGACTAGCGGGGCGGTACAATGAGCAGTTCTTC.

This clone has only one observation. J is TRBJ1-1 and V is TRBV29-1, with D tentatively TRBD1 (6 bases). V was cut by 3 bases and J by 5 bases, with 13 bases left in between. There are 13 residues in the CDR3. Germline lookup yields CDR1 SQVTM and CDR2 ANQGSEA. The CDR3 sequence is CSVDTGRGTEAFF. CDR3 nucleotides: TGCAGCGTTGACACAGGGAGAGGGACTGAAGCTTTCTTT.

The chain is built from TRBV7-9 and TRBJ1-1; 7 positions agree with TRBD1. The CDR3 extends over 14 amino acids. The ends lost 5 bases at V and 4 bases at J; junction bases unmatched: 7. The germline V gene has CDR1 SEHNR and CDR2 FQNEAQ (reference sequence). CDR3 sequence reads: CASSIVQGSTEAFF. The CDR3 bases are TGTGCCAGCAGCATAGTACAGGGGTCCACTGAAGCTTTCTTT.

The CDR3 DNA follows: TGTGCCAGCAGCTTAGTTGGGGGGGTAGGCACAGATACGCAGTATTTT. This sequence encodes CASSLVGGVGTDTQYF. The chain joins TRBV7-3 to TRBJ2-3; 7 positions agree with TRBD2. CDR1 and CDR2 (germline): SGHTA, FQGTGA. V was clipped by 2 bases and J by 1 base; unmatched bases: 6. The CDR3 contains 16 residues.

The genes are TRBV15 and TRBJ2-5, with 7 bases matching TRBD2. This CDR3 region has 14 residues. Trimming took 3 bases from V and 1 from J; bases not matched to a gene: 2. From germline, CDR1 is LNHNV and CDR2 YYDKDF (reference sequence). In DNA, the CDR3 is TGTGCCACCAGCAGCGGGACTACCCAAGAGACCCAGTACTTC. Encoded protein: CATSSGTTQETQYF.

V gene TRBV6-5 combines with J gene TRBJ2-5; D possibly corresponds to TRBD2 (7 bases). The CDR3 has 14 amino acids. CDR1 is MNHEY, CDR2 SVGAGI, per germline. V was cut by 8 bases and J by 5 bases, with 18 bases left in between. CDR3 in DNA: TGTGCCAGCGGTTGGTGGGGGGGCCGGGAGACCCAGTACTTC. Residues: CASGWWGGRETQYF.

The chain has TRBV6-5 and TRBJ1-1; no reliable D call. V was trimmed by 6 bases and J by 5 bases, leaving 13 bases between them. There are 13 residues in the CDR3. Germline-derived CDR1 and CDR2 are MNHEY and SVGAGI. The DNA for the CDR3 is TGTGCCAGCAGCCGCTCGGGGAGTACTGAAGCTTTCTTT. Amino acids: CASSRSGSTEAFF.

The chain couples TRBV27 to TRBJ1-6; 7 positions agree with TRBD1. Trimming removed 3 bases from V and 6 bases from J; junction bases left unmatched: 11. The CDR3 is 17 residues long. The germline CDR1 and CDR2 sequences are MNHEY and SMNVEV (reference sequence). The CDR3, as DNA: TGTGCCAGCAGTTTGACGCGAAACAGGGGTGGTAATTCACCCCTCCACTTT. It encodes CASSLTRNRGGNSPLHF.

The chain recombines TRBV9 with TRBJ2-5, with 9 bases that match TRBD2. Germline lookup yields CDR1 SGDLS and CDR2 YYNGEE. This CDR3 has 16 residues. V shed 3 bases and J 4 bases; nucleotides not matched to a gene: 10. The DNA for the CDR3 is TGTGCCAGCAGCGGCCAGGACCTAGCGGGGCGAGAGACCCAGTACTTC. The encoded protein is CASSGQDLAGRETQYF.